The T cell receptor beta chain under discussion was sequenced for a study of breast tumors, draining lymph nodes, adjacent tissues. TCRdb passed the multiplex PCR reads through MiXCR, listing each CDR3 protein once. This table holds 85,000 to 120,000 distinct CDR3 sequences, roughly 33% found once. Breast cancer patients provided tissue from their axillary draining lymph nodes. V trimming: 6 bases; J trimming: 9 bases; junction bases outside the gene matches: 3. Germline V gives CDR1 SGHTA, CDR2 FQGNSA. The CDR3 contains 13 residues. This clonotype ranks as medium-sized. The material sequenced was axillary lymph node tissue. This clonotype was obtained from a female donor with breast cancer. Some clones in this sample may be carry-over from other donors' samples. The V gene is TRBV7-2, the J gene TRBJ1-6; 9 nucleotides line up with TRBD1. The CDR3 here is CASSSDRGSPLHF. DNA for the CDR3: TGTGCCAGCAGTTCGGACAGGGGTTCACCCCTCCACTTT.